A selection of T cell receptor beta chains follows, all from one sample in a study of blood T cells in healthy people across ages. One entry per CDR3 protein, called by TCRdb with MiXCR from the 5' RACE reads. This table holds hundreds of thousands of distinct CDR3 sequences, under 25% found once. The sequencing sample was made of blood. The receptor set was obtained from a man in his 70s in good health. CDR3s include the opening cysteine and the closing phenylalanine or tryptophan.

v_gene: TRBV20-1
j_gene: TRBJ2-7
CDR3aa: CSARTSLTSGRYYEQYF

v_gene: TRBV28
j_gene: TRBJ1-4
CDR3aa: CASRGTNRAYNEKLFF

v_gene: TRBV6-5
j_gene: TRBJ1-5
CDR3aa: CASSRGLPGQPQHF

v_gene: TRBV28
j_gene: TRBJ2-5
CDR3aa: CASSPFPETQYF

v_gene: TRBV6-6
j_gene: TRBJ1-2
CDR3aa: CASRLTTGTNYGYTF

v_gene: TRBV6-1
j_gene: TRBJ2-5
CDR3aa: CASSEQGRFGEETQYF

v_gene: TRBV20-1
j_gene: TRBJ2-1
CDR3aa: CSARDRGRASFGQFF

v_gene: TRBV3-1
j_gene: TRBJ2-7
CDR3aa: CASSQDGSYEHYF

v_gene: TRBV6-2/TRBV6-3
j_gene: TRBJ2-3
CDR3aa: CASTLTSGSDTQYF

v_gene: TRBV9
j_gene: TRBJ2-1
CDR3aa: CASSSTTSLSLASYNEQFF

v_gene: TRBV6-5
j_gene: TRBJ1-4
CDR3aa: CASTPTNEKLFF

v_gene: TRBV7-3
j_gene: -
CDR3aa: CASSLNPAEQFF

v_gene: TRBV4-1
j_gene: TRBJ2-5
CDR3aa: CASSQAPGRETQYF

v_gene: TRBV3-1
j_gene: TRBJ1-4
CDR3aa: CASSQGKTEKLFF

v_gene: TRBV5-1
j_gene: TRBJ1-1
CDR3aa: CASSSTGSDTEAFF

v_gene: TRBV29-1
j_gene: TRBJ2-5
CDR3aa: CSVEAIQETQYF

v_gene: TRBV20-1
j_gene: TRBJ2-1
CDR3aa: CSAGEGASNEQFF

v_gene: TRBV6-6
j_gene: TRBJ2-1
CDR3aa: CASSYSREGYNEQFF

v_gene: TRBV29-1
j_gene: -
CDR3aa: CSVEDGRASDEQFF

v_gene: TRBV4-2
j_gene: -
CDR3aa: CASSQGRMTSGSTQTQYF

v_gene: TRBV5-1
j_gene: TRBJ2-5
CDR3aa: CASSQGTTGVEQYF

v_gene: TRBV2
j_gene: TRBJ2-5
CDR3aa: CSSRGVGGETQYF

v_gene: TRBV6-1
j_gene: -
CDR3aa: CASSESSEQFF

v_gene: TRBV12-2
j_gene: TRBJ1-3
CDR3aa: CASRLNRGRNLSGNTIYF

v_gene: TRBV12-3/TRBV12-4
j_gene: TRBJ2-7
CDR3aa: CATSGLAGAEQYF

v_gene: TRBV5-1
j_gene: -
CDR3aa: CASSLDSGYEQYF

v_gene: TRBV7-2
j_gene: TRBJ2-5
CDR3aa: CASSSRLGGTQYF

v_gene: TRBV7-9
j_gene: TRBJ2-7
CDR3aa: CASSLAGRAYEQYF

v_gene: TRBV5-1
j_gene: TRBJ2-7
CDR3aa: CASSGHSSYEQYF

v_gene: TRBV10-3
j_gene: TRBJ2-5
CDR3aa: CAISTGTDETQYF

v_gene: TRBV20-1
j_gene: -
CDR3aa: CSAKQASYEQYF

v_gene: TRBV4-1
j_gene: TRBJ1-4
CDR3aa: CASSRSRTANEKLFF

v_gene: TRBV6-2/TRBV6-3
j_gene: TRBJ2-1
CDR3aa: CASSYTSGWGNEQFF

v_gene: TRBV5-1
j_gene: TRBJ2-1
CDR3aa: CASSLALLGNEQFF

v_gene: TRBV12-3/TRBV12-4
j_gene: TRBJ2-3
CDR3aa: CASRTSSADTQYF

v_gene: TRBV13
j_gene: TRBJ2-2
CDR3aa: CASSLNRIVSGELFF

v_gene: TRBV24-1
j_gene: TRBJ2-1
CDR3aa: CATSDPTGQGYNEQFF

v_gene: TRBV9
j_gene: TRBJ2-3
CDR3aa: CASSGMATDTQYF

v_gene: TRBV28
j_gene: TRBJ2-1
CDR3aa: CASRGDEQFF

v_gene: TRBV2
j_gene: TRBJ2-5
CDR3aa: CASSVGDQETQYF

v_gene: TRBV29-1
j_gene: TRBJ2-1
CDR3aa: CSVFPGLADSYNEQFF

v_gene: TRBV20-1
j_gene: -
CDR3aa: CSASGDRSYEQYF

v_gene: TRBV12-3/TRBV12-4
j_gene: TRBJ2-4
CDR3aa: CASSLQVTARNIQYF

v_gene: TRBV6-2/TRBV6-3
j_gene: TRBJ2-5
CDR3aa: CASSLTPGGRGTQYF

v_gene: TRBV24-1
j_gene: TRBJ2-1
CDR3aa: CATSAGVVDEQFF